This T cell receptor beta chain was documented in a study of OX40 agonist ivuxolimab in advanced cancers. About the study: About 42% of patients had received prior checkpoint inhibitor therapy. Study-wide points: CD8+ T cells showed, on average, more clonal expansion than CD4+ cells.

Patients who had autoimmune disease history or got systemic immunosuppression were left out. In this sample, this clone turned up once. The antigen remains unidentified. The CDR3 sequence is 14 residues long. Between the trimmed V and J ends, which lost 2 bases and 11 bases, there was a span of 19 bases. CDR1 SGHDT and CDR2 YYEEEE come from the germline V gene. Clones were read by immunoSEQ multiplex PCR, and TCRdb kept only the in-frame ones, dropping some. This sample has under 70,000 clones, with around 87% found just once. This clonotype was obtained from an adult with an advanced solid tumor such as melanoma, head and neck, liver or kidney cancer. The sample consisted of CD4+ or CD8+ T cells sorted from blood, taken in a trial of the OX40 agonist ivuxolimab. The chain couples TRBV5-6 to TRBJ1-1; a possible D gene is TRBD1 (5 bases). CDR3: CASSLMTFGDSAFF. CDR3 nucleotide sequence: TGTGCCAGCAGCTTAATGACCTTCGGTGACAGCGCTTTCTTT.